The rows below give T cell receptor beta chains drawn from one sample of a study of CD8 T cells in ankylosing spondylitis. MiXCR, applied by TCRdb to the 5' RACE reads, yields one record per CDR3 protein. The sample consists of 200,000 to 300,000 distinct CDR3 sequences, approximately 9% of them appearing once. The sequencing input was blood, either unsorted or a sorted T cell fraction (not recorded which). Receptor source: a male donor with ankylosing spondylitis or in good health (not recorded which). CDR3s include the opening cysteine and the closing phenylalanine or tryptophan. Fields, in order: J gene, V gene, clone size, D gene, CDR3 protein, CDR3 DNA. A D gene is named only where the DNA matches it firmly. Some rows have no size entry. The others give once, few or many, or a class for an expanded clone.

TRBJ1-3 TRBV7-9 few NA CASSVIGASGNTIYF TGTGCCAGCAGCGTGATTGGGGCCTCTGGAAACACCATATATTTT
TRBJ2-7 TRBV5-5 NA NA CASSLKRSSSYEQYF TGTGCCAGCAGCTTGAAGCGGTCAAGCTCCTACGAGCAGTACTTC
TRBJ2-2 TRBV24-1 many TRBD2 CATSGLAGGPVDTGELFF TGTGCCACCAGTGGACTAGCGGGAGGGCCCGTCGACACCGGGGAGCTGTTTTTT
TRBJ1-2 TRBV6-1 many NA CASRRDGANYGYTF TGTGCCAGCAGACGGGACGGAGCTAACTATGGCTACACCTTC
TRBJ1-3 TRBV7-2 NA NA CASSSTVSGNTIYF TGTGCCAGCAGCTCGACAGTTTCTGGAAACACCATATATTTT
TRBJ2-1 TRBV20-1 few NA CSASLGRGAHDEQFF TGCAGTGCTAGCCTTGGGAGAGGGGCACACGATGAGCAGTTCTTC
TRBJ2-7 TRBV3-1 many NA CASSQDLGLSSYEQYF TGTGCCAGCAGCCAAGATCTGGGACTGAGCTCCTACGAGCAGTACTTC
TRBJ1-3 TRBV20-1 many NA CSASPRSSGNTIYF TGCAGTGCTAGTCCCAGGAGCTCTGGAAACACCATATATTTT
TRBJ1-5 TRBV20-1 NA TRBD1 CSAGTGEAQPQHF TGCAGTGCGGGAACAGGGGAGGCTCAGCCCCAGCATTTT
TRBJ1-1 TRBV29-1 many TRBD1 CSVEWTGGSETFF TGCAGCGTTGAGTGGACAGGGGGATCGGAAACTTTCTTT
TRBJ2-7 TRBV20-1 many TRBD2 CSAGTSGLYREQYF TGCAGTGCTGGGACTAGCGGTCTTTATCGCGAGCAGTACTTC
TRBJ1-1 TRBV30 many NA CAWSPLVRSNTEAFF TGTGCCTGGAGCCCCCTCGTCAGGTCGAACACTGAAGCTTTCTTT
TRBJ2-1 TRBV5-1 few TRBD1 CASSPDRGRVNEQFF TGCGCCAGCAGCCCGGACAGGGGGCGGGTCAATGAGCAGTTCTTC
TRBJ2-1 TRBV9 many NA CASSSGTFFESEQFF TGTGCCAGCAGTTCCGGGACTTTCTTCGAGAGTGAGCAGTTCTTC
TRBJ2-2 TRBV20-1 many NA CSARTANTGELFF TGCAGTGCACGGACAGCGAACACCGGGGAGCTGTTTTTT
TRBJ2-1 TRBV5-1 many TRBD1 CASSLSQTRGEQFF TGCGCCAGCAGCTTGAGTCAGACCAGGGGGGAGCAGTTCTTC
TRBJ1-2 TRBV7-2 many NA CASSSGPNYGYTF TGTGCCAGCAGCTCCGGGCCCAACTATGGCTACACCTTC
TRBJ1-5 TRBV4-1 many NA CASSPQAQGVSNQPQHF TGCGCCAGCAGCCCTCAAGCGCAGGGTGTTAGCAATCAGCCCCAGCATTTT
TRBJ2-3 TRBV11-2 few NA CASSFDLPGAGSTDTQYF TGTGCCAGCAGCTTTGACCTTCCGGGAGCCGGTTCGACAGATACGCAGTATTTT
TRBJ1-1 TRBV20-1 many TRBD1 CSARVAGGSNTEAFF TGCAGTGCTAGGGTCGCAGGGGGCTCGAACACTGAAGCTTTCTTT
TRBJ1-4 TRBV5-6 many NA CASRRTTNEKLFF TGTGCCAGCAGACGAACAACTAATGAAAAACTGTTTTTT
TRBJ1-1 TRBV10-3 many TRBD1 CAIRGGQGSTEAFF TGTGCCATCCGGGGCGGACAGGGGAGCACTGAAGCTTTCTTT
TRBJ2-5 TRBV7-2 few NA CASSPGLREVTQYF TGTGCCAGCAGCCCAGGGTTAAGGGAAGTGACCCAGTACTTC
TRBJ2-5 TRBV5-1 many TRBD2 CASSHYRTSGTLETQYF TGCGCCAGCAGCCACTACAGGACTAGCGGGACCCTAGAGACCCAGTACTTC
TRBJ2-5 TRBV25-1 many TRBD2 CASSGGTSGLQETQYF TGTGCCAGCAGTGGGGGGACTAGCGGGCTACAAGAGACCCAGTACTTC
TRBJ2-1 TRBV18 many TRBD2 CASSPPTSGPNNEQFF TGTGCCAGCTCACCACCCACTAGCGGACCCAACAATGAGCAGTTCTTC
TRBJ2-1 TRBV2 many TRBD2 CASKEREGRNEQFF TGTGCCAGCAAGGAGCGGGAGGGCCGAAATGAGCAGTTCTTC
TRBJ2-7 TRBV6-5 many NA CASSYSVGTYEQYF TGTGCCAGCAGTTACTCTGTCGGAACCTACGAGCAGTACTTC
TRBJ2-1 TRBV20-1 few TRBD2 CSATGGSTYNEQFF TGCAGTGCGACGGGAGGGAGTACCTACAATGAGCAGTTCTTC
TRBJ1-1 TRBV19 many NA CASSIRSTSNTEAFF TGTGCCAGTAGTATAAGGTCGACGAGTAACACTGAAGCTTTCTTT
TRBJ1-1 TRBV30 many NA CAWVEGPLEAFF TGTGCCTGGGTAGAAGGTCCCCTTGAAGCTTTCTTT
TRBJ2-3 TRBV12-3/TRBV12-4 many NA CASSPGLKDTQYF TGTGCCAGCAGTCCGGGACTCAAAGATACGCAGTATTTT
TRBJ2-2 TRBV9 many TRBD2 CASSPKGRASGNTGELFF TGTGCCAGCAGCCCCAAGGGTAGGGCTAGCGGTAACACCGGGGAGCTGTTTTTT
TRBJ2-7 TRBV7-8 NA NA CASSSGLTYEQYF TGTGCCAGCAGCTCCGGACTGACGTACGAGCAGTACTTC
TRBJ1-5 TRBV19 few TRBD1 CASSVSGTGLNQPQHF TGTGCCAGTAGTGTTTCCGGGACAGGGCTCAATCAGCCCCAGCATTTT
TRBJ2-7 TRBV5-6 few TRBD2 CASSLERGPEQYF TGTGCCAGCAGCTTGGAGCGGGGCCCGGAGCAGTACTTC
TRBJ2-7 TRBV6-6 many NA CASSPPGLYEQYF TGTGCCAGCAGTCCCCCGGGGCTCTACGAGCAGTACTTC
TRBJ1-1 TRBV11-2 many NA CASSLDWPGASVNTEAFF TGTGCCAGCAGCTTAGATTGGCCGGGAGCCTCCGTGAACACTGAAGCTTTCTTT
TRBJ2-1 TRBV4-1 NA TRBD2 CASSQETSGSPVQETQFF TGCGCCAGCAGCCAAGAGACTAGCGGGAGCCCCGTCCAAGAGACCCAGTTCTTC
TRBJ2-7 TRBV4-1 many TRBD2 CASSFNPGLAGTTYEQYF TGCGCCAGCAGCTTCAATCCGGGACTAGCGGGGACTACCTACGAGCAGTACTTC
TRBJ2-3 TRBV11-1 few TRBD2 CASSLALRLAGSTDTQYF TGTGCCAGCAGCTTAGCCCTAAGACTAGCGGGGAGCACAGATACGCAGTATTTT
TRBJ2-1 TRBV7-9 NA TRBD2 CASSPDNSGSSYNEQFF TGTGCCAGCAGCCCTGACAATAGCGGGAGCTCCTACAATGAGCAGTTCTTC
TRBJ2-1 TRBV3-1 many NA CASSQTRKEQFF TGTGCCAGCAGCCAAACTAGAAAGGAGCAGTTCTTC
TRBJ1-4 TRBV5-4 many TRBD1 CASSFPGTEQEKLFF TGTGCCAGCAGCTTCCCTGGGACAGAACAAGAAAAACTGTTTTTT